The T cell receptor beta chain under discussion was sequenced for a study of PD-L1 blockade in urothelial cancer. Clones were sequenced by immunoSEQ multiplex PCR, and TCRdb holds only the in-frame ones, with some missing. Here the sample spans tens of thousands of clones, 65% to 85% being singletons. Germline-derived CDR1 and CDR2 are KGHSH and LQKENI. V was pared by 4 bases and J by 4 bases, with 4 bases of the junction left unmatched. This CDR3 has 13 residues. This clone has only one observation. The time point denotes: pretreatment peripheral blood. The sequence was collected from a woman aged 65 to 85 with urothelial cancer. This specimen consisted of PBMCs, obtained around atezolizumab (anti-PD-L1) treatment. The chain combines TRBV18 with TRBJ2-7; 7 bases agree with TRBD1. The CDR3 nucleotides are TGTGCCAGCTCACTCCGGGACAGTTACGAGCAGTACTTC. Amino acids: CASSLRDSYEQYF.